These 14 T cell receptor beta chains were all obtained from the same sample, sequenced in a study of beta chain features in type 1 diabetes. What was sequenced were expressed TCRB transcripts, since all of the isolated RNA had been reverse transcribed. The table came from immunoSEQ multiplex PCR; TCRdb's copy has only in-frame clones and leaves some out. The sample yields nearly 250,000 clones, roughly an eighth seen once. Sequenced: naive CD4+ T cells from blood. The receptor set was obtained from a woman in her thirties or forties in good health.

The CDR3: CASRTGERVEQFF. In nucleotides, the CDR3 is TGTGCCAGCAGAACGGGGGAACGAGTTGAGCAGTTCTTC. The gene calls are TRBV6-5 and TRBJ2-1, with D perhaps TRBD2 (6 bases). The CDR3 runs to 13 residues. Trimming stripped 6 bases from V and 9 bases from J, with 15 bases between. The germline V gene encodes CDR1 MNHEY and CDR2 SVGAGI.

This clone was picked up a small number of times. The V call is TRBV9, the J call TRBJ2-5; TRBD1 is a possible D gene (5 bases). Trimming removed 0 bases at V and 2 bases at J, with 11 bases between. The CDR3 totals 15 residues. Germline CDR1 SGDLS, CDR2 YYNGEE. This CDR3 is CASSVEGATQETQYF. In DNA form, the CDR3 reads TGTGCCAGCAGCGTAGAAGGGGCAACTCAAGAGACCCAGTACTTC.

This clone occurred a few times. The chain combines TRBV2 with TRBJ2-1; the match to TRBD1 covers 9 bases. CDR1 and CDR2 (germline): SNHLY, FYNNEI. Trimming at V came to 6 bases and at J to 2 bases, leaving 5 bases not matched to a gene. CDR3 length: 15 residues. CDR3 nucleotide sequence: TGTGCCAGCAGACAGGACAGGGGCACCTACAATGAGCAGTTCTTC. Translating it yields CASRQDRGTYNEQFF.

This clone was detected only once. The chain recombines TRBV4-1 with TRBJ1-2; possibly TRBD1 for D (6 bases). Trimming took off 0 bases at V and 4 bases at J, with 9 bases between the two ends. The CDR3 spans 14 residues. CDR1 is MGHRA, CDR2 YSYEKL, per germline. The CDR3, as DNA: TGCGCCAGCAGCCAAGATGAACAGGGCTATGGCTACACCTTC. Its protein product is CASSQDEQGYGYTF.

This chain joins TRBV29-1 and TRBJ1-2, with unresolved D. The ends were cut back, 3 bases at V and 6 bases at J, with 14 bases in the middle. CDR1 SQVTM and CDR2 ANQGSEA come from the germline V gene. This CDR3 is built from 13 residues. The CDR3 loop is CSVDLAGIDGYTF. In DNA form, the CDR3 reads TGCAGCGTTGACCTTGCGGGGATTGATGGCTACACCTTC. Combining the CDR3 with reference TRBV29-1 and TRBJ1-2 gives the whole variable domain SAVISQKPSRDICQRGTSLTIQCQVDSQVTMMFWYRQQPGQSLTLIATANQGSEATYESGFVIDKFPISRPNLTFSTLTVSNMSPEDSSIYLCSVDLAGIDGYTFGSGTRLTVV.

This clone was picked up a small number of times. This CDR3 reads CASSLLGLAGETQYF. The CDR3 nucleotides are TGTGCCAGCAGCTTACTGGGTCTAGCGGGAGAGACCCAGTACTTC. The chain joins TRBV7-7 to TRBJ2-5; TRBD2 aligns across 8 bases. V trimming: 2 bases; J trimming: 4 bases; junction bases outside the gene matches: 6. The CDR3 is made up of 15 amino acids. The germline V gene encodes CDR1 SSHAT and CDR2 FNYEAQ (reference sequence).

This clone has only a few counts. This chain uses TRBV27 with TRBJ1-5, with a weak D call TRBD1 (5 bases). Germline V CDR1 and CDR2: MNHEY, SMNVEV (reference sequence). Trimming removed 8 bases from V and 1 base from J, with 12 bases in between. The CDR3 extends over 14 amino acids. CDR3 amino acids: CASPRDSSNQPQHF. The CDR3 DNA follows: TGTGCCAGCCCCCGGGACTCAAGCAATCAGCCCCAGCATTTT.

This chain connects TRBV2 to TRBJ2-5, with 9 positions matching TRBD2. In germline, CDR1 is SNHLY, CDR2 FYNNEI. CDR3 length equals 15 residues. With V trimmed by 6 bases and J by 4 bases, 9 bases remained unmatched. The CDR3 protein is CASRVRRGGPETQYF. Written as DNA, the CDR3 is TGTGCCAGCAGAGTGAGGCGGGGGGGCCCAGAGACCCAGTACTTC.

This clone occurred a few times. This chain links TRBV7-8 with TRBJ1-1; D gene uncertain. CDR3 length equals 11 residues. Germline values: CDR1 SGHVS, CDR2 FQNEAQ. V dropped 5 bases and J dropped 8 bases, with 9 bases sitting between them. The CDR3 DNA reads as TGTGCCAGCAGCCCCCCGGGGGAAGCTTTCTTT. This codes for CASSPPGEAFF.

The table lists this clone with a few counts. This sequence joins TRBV19 and TRBJ1-2; 8 positions match TRBD1. This CDR3 has 15 amino acids. Germline trimming cut 3 bases from V and 4 bases from J; bases unmatched to any gene: 7. Germline V gene data show CDR1 as LNHDA and CDR2 as SQIVND (reference sequence). CDR3 bases: TGTGCCAGTAGTATTGGAGACAGGGGTTCCTATGGCTACACCTTC. Translation: CASSIGDRGSYGYTF.

This clone was detected a few times. This chain connects TRBV4-2 to TRBJ1-2; D not resolved. Germline V gives CDR1 LGHNA, CDR2 YNFKEQ. V was cut by 6 bases and J by 3 bases, with 14 bases left in between. The CDR3 sequence is 14 residues long. CDR3 bases: TGTGCCAGCAGACTGAGGGCGGCGGACTATGGCTACACCTTC. It translates to CASRLRAADYGYTF.

CDR3 in DNA: TGTGCCAGCAGTGGCCTACCCACTTACGATGGCTACACCTTC. Translating gives CASSGLPTYDGYTF. The chain has TRBV25-1 and TRBJ1-2; no clear D gene. Germline values: CDR1 MGHDK, CDR2 SYGVNS. Trimming removed 4 bases from V and 6 bases from J, with 15 bases in between. This CDR3 spans 14 amino acids.

This clone was counted a few times. The chain recombines TRBV5-6 with TRBJ2-7; 8 nucleotides match TRBD1. CDR1 and CDR2 from the germline V gene are SGHDT and YYEEEE. V lost 2 bases, J lost 3 bases, and 4 bases stayed unmatched. The CDR3 spans 14 residues. The CDR3 spells CASSLGQGYYEQYF. The DNA of the CDR3 is TGTGCCAGCAGCTTAGGACAGGGTTACTACGAGCAGTACTTC.

V usage is TRBV2 and J usage is TRBJ2-1; D uncertain. V gave up 8 bases and J gave up 0 bases, with 14 bases separating them. The CDR3 is made up of 15 amino acids. The germline V gene encodes CDR1 SNHLY and CDR2 FYNNEI. The CDR3 DNA follows: TGTGCCAGCGTCGATAGCCGACCCTCCTACAATGAGCAGTTCTTC. Residues: CASVDSRPSYNEQFF.